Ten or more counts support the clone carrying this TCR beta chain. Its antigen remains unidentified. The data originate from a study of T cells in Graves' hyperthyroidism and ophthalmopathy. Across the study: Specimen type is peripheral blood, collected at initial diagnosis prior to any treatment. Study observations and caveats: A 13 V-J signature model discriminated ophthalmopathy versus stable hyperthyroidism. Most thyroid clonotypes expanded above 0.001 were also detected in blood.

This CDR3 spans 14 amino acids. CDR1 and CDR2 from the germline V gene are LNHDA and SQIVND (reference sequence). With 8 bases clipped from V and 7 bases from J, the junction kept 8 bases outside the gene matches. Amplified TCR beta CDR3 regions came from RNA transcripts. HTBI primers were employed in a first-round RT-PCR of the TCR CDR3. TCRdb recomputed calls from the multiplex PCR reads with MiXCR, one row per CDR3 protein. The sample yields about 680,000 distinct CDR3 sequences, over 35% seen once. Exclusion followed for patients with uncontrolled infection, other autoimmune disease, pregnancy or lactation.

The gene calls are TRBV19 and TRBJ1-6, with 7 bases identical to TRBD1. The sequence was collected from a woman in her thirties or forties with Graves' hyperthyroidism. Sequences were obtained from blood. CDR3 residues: CASGYPGQNSPLHF. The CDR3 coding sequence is TGTGCCAGTGGGTATCCGGGACAGAATTCACCCCTCCACTTT. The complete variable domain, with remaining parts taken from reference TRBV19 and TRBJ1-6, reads DGGITQSPKYLFRKEGQNVTLSCEQNLNHDAMYWYRQDPGQGLRLIYYSQIVNDFQKGDIAEGYSVSREKKESFPLTVTSAQKNPTAFYLCASGYPGQNSPLHFGNGTRLTVT.